This paragraph reports one T cell receptor (beta chain). These data originate in a study of blood T cell repertoires in COVID-19. At the level of the study: Sites in the United States, Italy and Spain provided acute and convalescent COVID-19 samples. In each case, the material was cDNA or gDNA derived from T cells, B-cell-depleted T cells, or PBMCs.

In the original workflow: Nucleated cell counts were estimated from reference gene primer amplification. Profiled with immunoSEQ multiplex PCR; TCRdb holds only in-frame clones, not every one. The V and J calls and the clone size are those of that table, but D and trimming were determined from the DNA. The table has approximately 220,000 clones, around 80% seen once; the top ten hold 5% to 6.5%. The CDR3 runs to 16 residues. CDR1 is MGHRA and CDR2 is YSYEKL in the germline V gene. V lost 3 bases to trimming and J lost 6 bases; unmatched junction nucleotides: 7. The sample comprised peripheral blood. The origin of this receptor is an older woman who had recovered from COVID-19. The chain recombines TRBV4-1 with TRBJ2-1; 11 positions match TRBD1. CDR3 region: CASSQDRDRGSNEQFF. The CDR3, as DNA: TGCGCCAGCAGCCAGGACCGGGACAGGGGGTCCAATGAGCAGTTCTTC.